This TCR beta chain came from a study of radiotherapy plus CTLA-4 blockade in lung cancer. This clone was picked up a small number of times. CDR3 length equals 16 residues. The V and J ends lost 2 bases and 6 bases, in that order; junction bases with no gene match: 8. Germline CDR1 SGHRS, CDR2 YFSETQ. The protocol was immunoSEQ multiplex PCR, while the TCRdb copy is restricted to in-frame clones and leaves out a portion. The table lists roughly 55,000 clones, about 72% of them singletons. The chain joins TRBV5-1 to TRBJ1-4; TRBD1 matches at 9 bases. The TCR originated in a human donor with non-small cell lung cancer whose response to radiotherapy plus ipilimumab could not be evaluated. The source material was peripheral blood, sampled from a patient treated with radiotherapy plus ipilimumab. Here the CDR3 DNA reads TGCGCCAGCAGCTTAGGCCCGGGACAGGGCTATGAAAAACTGTTTTTT. The encoded protein is CASSLGPGQGYEKLFF.